This T cell receptor (beta chain) was sequenced in a study of blood T cell repertoires in COVID-19. Study-wide background: Donors in the United States, Italy and Spain gave samples during acute or convalescent COVID-19. T cells, B-cell-depleted T cells, or PBMCs supplied cDNA or gDNA.

Method: immunoSEQ multiplex PCR; TCRdb's copy keeps in-frame clones and lacks some. Of a few hundred thousand clones detected, 65% to 85% appear once; the ten largest clones hold around 6.5%. Sequenced material: PBMCs or T cells enriched from blood (not recorded which). This clonotype was obtained from a woman between 40 and 55 years old who had recovered from COVID-19.

The CDR3 DNA reads TGTGCCAGCAGTTCACGGGGAGGCGGCTACACCTTC. Translating gives CASSSRGGGYTF. The gene calls are TRBV28 and TRBJ1-2, with D unresolved. Germline values: CDR1 MDHEN, CDR2 SYDVKM. V was trimmed by 4 bases and J by 8 bases, leaving 11 bases between them. The CDR3 contains 12 residues.